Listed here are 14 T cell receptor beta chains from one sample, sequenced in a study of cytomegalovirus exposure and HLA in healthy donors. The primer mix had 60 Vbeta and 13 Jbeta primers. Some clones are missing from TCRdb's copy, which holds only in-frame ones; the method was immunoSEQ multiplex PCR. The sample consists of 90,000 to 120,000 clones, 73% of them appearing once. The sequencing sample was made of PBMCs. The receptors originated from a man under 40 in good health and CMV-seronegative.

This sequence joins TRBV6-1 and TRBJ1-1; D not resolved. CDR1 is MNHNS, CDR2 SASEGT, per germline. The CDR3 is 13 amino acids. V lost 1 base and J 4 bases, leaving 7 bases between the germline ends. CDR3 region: CASSEGTVTEAFF. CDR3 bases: TGTGCCAGCAGTGAAGGAACAGTCACTGAAGCTTTCTTT.

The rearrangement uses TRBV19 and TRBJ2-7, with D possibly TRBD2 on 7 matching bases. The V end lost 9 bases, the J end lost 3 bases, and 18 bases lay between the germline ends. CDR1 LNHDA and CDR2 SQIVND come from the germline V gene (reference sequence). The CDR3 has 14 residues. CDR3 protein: CASKGEGLDYEQYF. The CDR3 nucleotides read TGTGCCAGCAAGGGGGAGGGTCTGGACTACGAGCAGTACTTC. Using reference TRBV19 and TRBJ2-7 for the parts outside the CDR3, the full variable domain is DGGITQSPKYLFRKEGQNVTLSCEQNLNHDAMYWYRQDPGQGLRLIYYSQIVNDFQKGDIAEGYSVSREKKESFPLTVTSAQKNPTAFYLCASKGEGLDYEQYFGPGTRLTVT.

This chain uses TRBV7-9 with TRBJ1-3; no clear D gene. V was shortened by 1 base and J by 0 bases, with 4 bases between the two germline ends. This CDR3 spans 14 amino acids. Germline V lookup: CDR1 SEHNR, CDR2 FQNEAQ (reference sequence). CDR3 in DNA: TGTGCCAGCAGCTTAGGAGGCTCTGGAAACACCATATATTTT. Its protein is CASSLGGSGNTIYF.

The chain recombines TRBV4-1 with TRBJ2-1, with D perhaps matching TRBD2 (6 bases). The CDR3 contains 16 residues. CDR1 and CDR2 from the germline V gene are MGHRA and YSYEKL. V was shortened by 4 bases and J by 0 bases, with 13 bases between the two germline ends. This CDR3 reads CASSLEPTSSYNEQFF. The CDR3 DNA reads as TGCGCCAGCAGCCTAGAACCGACTAGCTCCTACAATGAGCAGTTCTTC.

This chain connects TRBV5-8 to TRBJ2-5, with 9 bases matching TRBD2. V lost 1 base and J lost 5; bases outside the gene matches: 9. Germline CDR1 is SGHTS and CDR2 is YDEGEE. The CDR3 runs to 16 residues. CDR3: CASSLTGTSFEETQYF. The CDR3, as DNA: TGTGCCAGCAGCTTGACCGGGACTAGCTTTGAGGAGACCCAGTACTTC. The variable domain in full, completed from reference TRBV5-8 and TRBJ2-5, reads EAGVTQSPTHLIKTRGQQATLRCSPISGHTSVYWYQQALGLGLQFLLWYDEGEERNRGNFPPRFSGRQFPNYSSELNVNALELEDSALYLCASSLTGTSFEETQYFGPGTRLLVL.

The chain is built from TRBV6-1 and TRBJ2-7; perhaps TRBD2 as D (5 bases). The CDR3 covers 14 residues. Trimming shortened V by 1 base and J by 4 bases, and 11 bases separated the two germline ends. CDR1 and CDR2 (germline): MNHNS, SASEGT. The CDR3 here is CASSEGVPGYEQYF. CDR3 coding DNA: TGTGCCAGCAGTGAAGGGGTTCCGGGGTACGAGCAGTACTTC.

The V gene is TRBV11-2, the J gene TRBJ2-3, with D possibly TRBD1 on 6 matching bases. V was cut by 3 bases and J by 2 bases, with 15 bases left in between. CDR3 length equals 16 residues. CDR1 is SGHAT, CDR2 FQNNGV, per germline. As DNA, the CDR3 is TGTGCCAGCAGCTTTTACTCCGGGACACCCACAGATACGCAGTATTTT. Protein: CASSFYSGTPTDTQYF.

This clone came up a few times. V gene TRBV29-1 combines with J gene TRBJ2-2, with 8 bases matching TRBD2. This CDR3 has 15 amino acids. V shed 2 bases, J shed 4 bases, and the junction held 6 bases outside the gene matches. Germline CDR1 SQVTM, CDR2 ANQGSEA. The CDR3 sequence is CSVELPGGPTGELFF. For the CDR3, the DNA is TGCAGCGTTGAACTTCCGGGAGGGCCCACCGGGGAGCTGTTTTTT.

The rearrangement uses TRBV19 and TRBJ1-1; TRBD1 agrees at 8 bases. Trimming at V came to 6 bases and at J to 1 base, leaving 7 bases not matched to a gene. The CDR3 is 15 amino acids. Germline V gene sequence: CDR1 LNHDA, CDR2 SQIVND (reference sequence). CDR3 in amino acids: CASRGGQGENTEAFF. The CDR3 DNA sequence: TGTGCCAGTAGGGGAGGACAGGGCGAGAACACTGAAGCTTTCTTT.

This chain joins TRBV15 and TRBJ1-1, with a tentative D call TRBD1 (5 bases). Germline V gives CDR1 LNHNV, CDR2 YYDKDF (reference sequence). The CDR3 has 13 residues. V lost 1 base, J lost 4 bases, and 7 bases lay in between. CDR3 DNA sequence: TGTGCCACCAGCAGAGGACAGTTCACTGAAGCTTTCTTT. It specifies CATSRGQFTEAFF.

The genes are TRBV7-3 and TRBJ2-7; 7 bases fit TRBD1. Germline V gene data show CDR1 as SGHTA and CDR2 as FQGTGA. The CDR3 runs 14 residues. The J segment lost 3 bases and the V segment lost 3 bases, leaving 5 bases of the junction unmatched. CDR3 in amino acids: CASSLTGTNYEQYF. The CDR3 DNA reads TGTGCCAGCAGCTTGACAGGGACGAACTACGAGCAGTACTTC.

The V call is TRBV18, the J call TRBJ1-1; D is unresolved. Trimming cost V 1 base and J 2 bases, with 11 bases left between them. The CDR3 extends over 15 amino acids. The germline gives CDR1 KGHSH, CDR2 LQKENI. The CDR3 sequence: CASSPLGFRNTEAFF. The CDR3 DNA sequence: TGTGCCAGCTCACCACTTGGCTTCAGAAACACTGAAGCTTTCTTT.

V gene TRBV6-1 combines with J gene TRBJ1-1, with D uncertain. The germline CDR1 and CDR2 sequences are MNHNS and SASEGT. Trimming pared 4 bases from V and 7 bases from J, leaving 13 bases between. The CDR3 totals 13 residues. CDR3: CASSATLIGEAFF. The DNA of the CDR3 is TGTGCCAGCAGTGCCACTTTGATCGGTGAAGCTTTCTTT.

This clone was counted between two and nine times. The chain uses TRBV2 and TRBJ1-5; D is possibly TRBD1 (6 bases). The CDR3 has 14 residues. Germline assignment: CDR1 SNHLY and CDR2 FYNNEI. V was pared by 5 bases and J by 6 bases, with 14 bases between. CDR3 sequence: CASSTGYDGQPQHF. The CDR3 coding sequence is TGTGCCAGCAGTACAGGGTATGACGGTCAGCCCCAGCATTTT.